The following is a T cell receptor beta chain sequence with its context. Just one base apart from a much larger clone, this may be a read error. Sequenced patients had shown CD8+CD57+ cell expansion by flow cytometry. The data were taken from a study of CD8+CD57+ T cells in acquired aplastic anemia. The use of genomic DNA as template underpinned the TCR beta VDJ and CDR3 profiling. TCRdb re-derived calls from the reads in MiXCR, one entry per CDR3 protein. Seen here are 260,000 or so distinct CDR3 sequences, more than 40% observed once, and the top ten hold less than 9%. This CDR3 is 11 amino acids long. Germline V gives CDR1 SGHDT, CDR2 YYEEEE.

This sequence was found in a human donor with aplastic anemia. Sequences were obtained from sorted CD4+, CD8+, or CD8+CD57+ T cells (not recorded which) from PBMCs. The chain uses TRBV5-6 and TRBJ2-5; D might be TRBD1 (6 bases). This chain's CDR3 is CASSANRVRHF. CDR3 DNA sequence: TGTGCCAGCAGCGCTAACAGGGTCCGGCACTTC.